This T cell receptor (beta chain) was captured by sequencing in a study of cytomegalovirus exposure and HLA in healthy donors. General observations from the study: Donors belonging to an Asian-associated ancestry cluster reportedly showed fewer N-insertions in productive TCRs than the roughly 700-donor mean, according to what a later analysis found. A later analysis by the authors found several of the most significant clusters apparently linked to common viral pathogens. CMV antigen specificity was confirmed in vitro for a few CMV-associated chains.

Germline CDR1 reads LNHDA; CDR2 reads SQIVND (reference sequence). Between the trimmed V and J ends, which lost 3 bases and 2 bases, there was a span of 11 bases. The length of the CDR3 is 15 residues. Amplification used 60 Vbeta primers and 13 Jbeta primers. Methods used by the authors: In a later analysis, 80 million or so unique TCR beta chains included roughly 11 million shared by two or more donors. Some clones are missing from TCRdb's copy, which holds only in-frame ones; the method was immunoSEQ multiplex PCR. That table gives V, J and clone size, and the DNA gave D and trimming. The profile shows approximately 180,000 clones, roughly 80% of them singletons. A note on this clone: Its antigen is undetermined.

The sequencing sample was made of PBMCs. This sequence originates from a woman under 30 in good health and CMV-seronegative. This chain links TRBV19 with TRBJ2-1; tentative D call: TRBD2 (6 bases). The CDR3 sequence is CASSIGAGPYNEQFF. The DNA for the CDR3 is TGTGCCAGTAGTATCGGAGCGGGCCCCTACAATGAGCAGTTCTTC.